These T cell receptor beta chains were read from a single sample in a study of shared clonotypes between healthy human individuals. Some clones are missing from TCRdb's copy, which holds only in-frame ones; the method was immunoSEQ multiplex PCR. The sample has about 450,000 clones, around 80% seen once. Source material: PBMCs. Receptors were obtained from a woman aged 40 to 49 in good health. Some clones in this sample may be carry-over from other donors' samples. Each CDR3 is given with its conserved first and last residue. The order of the fields is J gene, V gene, D gene, clone size, CDR3 protein, CDR3 DNA. D genes are given only for firm matches. Some rows have no size entry. The others give once, few or many, or a class for an expanded clone.

TRBJ2-2 TRBV19 - - CASSIAGQGYTGELFF TGTGCCAGTAGTATAGCTGGCCAGGGGTACACCGGGGAGCTGTTTTTT
TRBJ2-6 TRBV7-9 - - CASSLGTGANVLTF TGTGCCAGCAGCTTAGGGACAGGGGCCAACGTCCTGACTTTC
TRBJ2-1 TRBV28 TRBD2 - CASSLGLAGDNEQFF TGTGCCAGCAGTTTAGGACTAGCGGGAGACAATGAGCAGTTCTTC
TRBJ2-2 TRBV6-5 TRBD1 - CASLRQGGTGELFF TGTGCCAGCCTTAGACAGGGGGGTACCGGGGAGCTGTTTTTT
TRBJ1-5 TRBV6-6 - - CASRSGADQPQHF TGTGCCAGCAGATCGGGGGCGGATCAGCCCCAGCATTTT
TRBJ2-7 TRBV18 TRBD2 - CASSGTSGRNEQYF TGTGCCAGCTCAGGGACTAGCGGGAGGAACGAGCAGTACTTC
TRBJ1-5 TRBV6-6 - once CASSYSMSPPQPQHF TGTGCCAGCAGTTACTCGATGTCCCCCCCTCAGCCCCAGCATTTT
TRBJ1-3 TRBV6-1 TRBD1 once CASRETGGYGNTIYF TGTGCCAGCAGGGAGACAGGGGGCTACGGAAACACCATATATTTT
TRBJ2-3 TRBV5-4 TRBD2 - CASSLVSTSGTQYF TGTGCCAGCAGCTTGGTATCGACTAGCGGGACGCAGTATTTT
TRBJ1-2 TRBV9 - - CASSSDVNYGYTF TGTGCCAGCAGCTCTGACGTTAACTATGGCTACACCTTC
TRBJ2-4 TRBV10-1 - - CASKAGDLKNIQYF TGCGCCAGCAAGGCAGGGGATCTCAAAAACATTCAGTACTTC
TRBJ2-6 TRBV2 - - CASRRASGANVLTF TGTGCCAGCAGGCGTGCCAGTGGGGCCAACGTCCTGACTTTC
TRBJ2-3 TRBV19 TRBD1 few CASSSGTGGTDTQYF TGTGCCAGTAGTTCCGGGACAGGCGGCACAGATACGCAGTATTTT
TRBJ1-1 TRBV29-1 - - CSVKITEAFF TGCAGCGTTAAGATTACTGAAGCTTTCTTT
TRBJ2-3 TRBV29-1 - - CSVVRLSGSTDTQYF TGCAGCGTTGTCCGGCTAAGCGGGAGCACAGATACGCAGTATTTT
TRBJ2-2 TRBV2 - - CASKWGTANTGELFF TGTGCCAGCAAATGGGGAACGGCCAACACCGGGGAGCTGTTTTTT
TRBJ1-2 TRBV28 - once CASSLGGGYTF TGTGCCAGCAGTTTGGGGGGAGGCTACACCTTC
TRBJ2-2 TRBV19 - - CASRTANTGELFF TGTGCCAGTAGAACAGCGAACACCGGGGAGCTGTTTTTT
TRBJ1-3 TRBV30 - many CAWSYRNTIYF TGTGCCTGGAGTTACAGGAACACCATATATTTT
TRBJ2-1 TRBV6-1 - - CASSEVQPRWDEQFF TGTGCCAGCAGTGAAGTTCAGCCCCGCTGGGATGAGCAGTTCTTC
TRBJ2-5 TRBV10-3 - - CAIRAQETQYF TGTGCCATCAGGGCACAAGAGACCCAGTACTTC
TRBJ2-3 TRBV5-1 - once CASSLGPTDTQYF TGCGCCAGCAGCTTGGGGCCCACAGATACGCAGTATTTT
TRBJ2-3 TRBV5-6 - - CASTPGARDTQYF TGTGCCAGCACCCCTGGGGCTAGAGATACGCAGTATTTT
TRBJ1-2 TRBV6-5 TRBD1 - CASSYSAPGTGYGYTF TGTGCCAGCAGTTACTCAGCCCCCGGGACAGGCTATGGCTACACCTTC
TRBJ2-1 TRBV7-2 TRBD2 - CASSPRGGASGIYNEQFF TGTGCCAGCAGCCCCCGGGGAGGGGCTAGCGGTATCTACAATGAGCAGTTCTTC
TRBJ2-1 TRBV6-4 TRBD2 once CASSDTGRDLLNNEQFF TGTGCCAGCAGTGACACGGGGAGGGACCTACTTAACAATGAGCAGTTCTTC
TRBJ2-7 TRBV7-2 - - CASSFRDGSYEQYF TGTGCCAGCAGCTTCCGGGACGGATCCTACGAGCAGTACTTC